One and the same sample provided the 26 T cell receptor beta chains below, sequenced in a study of cytomegalovirus exposure and HLA in healthy donors. PCR was performed using 60 Vbeta and 13 Jbeta primers. Clones were sequenced by immunoSEQ multiplex PCR, and TCRdb holds only the in-frame ones, with some missing. The sample contains some 150,000 clones, around 73% of which appear only once. Sequenced sample: PBMCs. The receptors derive from a female donor in good health and CMV-seronegative.

This chain joins TRBV5-1 and TRBJ2-1; 9 bases line up with TRBD1. Germline CDR1 and CDR2: SGHRS and YFSETQ. Unmatched junction bases numbered 6, after V lost 3 bases and J lost 8 bases. The CDR3 covers 14 residues. The CDR3 nucleotides are TGCGCCAGCAGCTCTGGACAGGGGCCTCATGAGCAGTTCTTC. This gives the protein CASSSGQGPHEQFF.

V is TRBV2 and J is TRBJ2-1; 12 positions match TRBD2. The junction had 9 bases not matched to a gene; V was cut back by 1 base and J by 5 bases. The CDR3 consists of 18 residues. CDR1 and CDR2 from the germline V gene are SNHLY and FYNNEI. CDR3 loop: CASSEGPLAGGPHNEQFF. The CDR3, as DNA: TGTGCCAGCAGTGAAGGACCCCTAGCGGGAGGGCCACACAATGAGCAGTTCTTC.

This chain joins TRBV4-1 and TRBJ2-2; 9 bases fit TRBD2. Trimming at V came to 1 base and at J to 8 bases, leaving 8 bases not matched to a gene. This CDR3 is 16 amino acids long. Per germline, CDR1 MGHRA and CDR2 YSYEKL. CDR3: CASSQAGGRAGGELFF. The CDR3, as DNA: TGCGCCAGCAGCCAAGCGGGCGGGAGGGCCGGGGGGGAGCTGTTTTTT.

The chain recombines TRBV7-9 with TRBJ1-1; D may be TRBD1 (5 bases). This CDR3 has 14 amino acids. Germline-derived CDR1 and CDR2 are SEHNR and FQNEAQ (reference sequence). V gave up 5 bases and J gave up 5 bases, with 15 bases separating them. CDR3 in amino acids: CASSAPEGRTEAFF. The CDR3 coding sequence is TGTGCCAGCAGCGCCCCGGAGGGGAGGACTGAAGCTTTCTTT.

Note on this clone: Distinct nucleotide sequences in the sample also encode this CDR3. The chain couples TRBV14 to TRBJ2-1, with TRBD2 matching 7 bases. CDR1 and CDR2 (germline): SGHDN, FVKESK. The CDR3 is 16 amino acids. The junction had 13 bases not matched to a gene; V was cut back by 4 bases and J by 7 bases. The CDR3 DNA reads TGTGCCAGCAGCCCTGGCTCGGGAGGCAGTGGGAATGAGCAGTTCTTC. Protein: CASSPGSGGSGNEQFF.

The chain joins TRBV2 to TRBJ1-5, with a tentative D call TRBD1 (5 bases). The V and J ends lost 9 bases and 4 bases respectively, with 13 bases between them. Germline V lookup: CDR1 SNHLY, CDR2 FYNNEI. This CDR3 has 13 amino acids. CDR3 in DNA: TGTGCCAGTCGGGGGGAGGGGAATCAGCCCCAGCATTTT. Its translation: CASRGEGNQPQHF.

J is TRBJ1-2 and V is TRBV19; 9 bases map to TRBD1. The CDR3 is made up of 14 amino acids. The germline gives CDR1 LNHDA, CDR2 SQIVND (reference sequence). The V and J ends lost 6 bases and 4 bases, in that order; junction bases with no gene match: 6. The DNA of the CDR3 is TGTGCCAGTAGAACAGGGGGCGCTGGCTATGGCTACACCTTC. Protein sequence: CASRTGGAGYGYTF.

V is TRBV6-1 and J is TRBJ1-2, with a tentative D call TRBD1 (6 bases). The CDR3 totals 14 residues. V dropped 2 bases and J dropped 4 bases, with 11 bases sitting between them. Germline loops: CDR1 MNHNS, CDR2 SASEGT. In DNA, the CDR3 is TGTGCCAGCAGTGAATCAGGGGAAATCTATGGCTACACCTTC. It translates to CASSESGEIYGYTF.

The V and J genes are TRBV6-1 and TRBJ1-2, with D perhaps matching TRBD1 (5 bases). The V end was cut by 0 bases, the J end by 8 bases, with 10 bases between. Germline-derived CDR1 and CDR2 are MNHNS and SASEGT. The CDR3 totals 13 residues. DNA for the CDR3: TGTGCCAGCAGTGAAGCCGGGGGGGGAGGCTACACCTTC. Its translation: CASSEAGGGGYTF.

The V and J genes are TRBV6-6 and TRBJ1-2; D not certain. CDR1 and CDR2 (germline): MNHNY, SVGAGI (reference sequence). V was pared by 2 bases and J by 4 bases, with 14 bases between. The CDR3 spans 15 residues. Here the CDR3 reads CASSYRGVISYGYTF. In DNA form, the CDR3 reads TGTGCCAGCAGTTACAGAGGTGTGATTAGCTATGGCTACACCTTC.

The chain has TRBV9 and TRBJ2-5; 15 positions agree with TRBD2. CDR3 length: 17 amino acids. The J segment lost 5 bases and the V segment lost 4 bases, leaving 9 bases of the junction unmatched. In germline, CDR1 is SGDLS, CDR2 YYNGEE. The CDR3 here is CASSPGLAGGYAETQYF. The CDR3 DNA reads as TGTGCCAGCAGCCCCGGACTAGCGGGGGGGTATGCCGAGACCCAGTACTTC.

The V and J genes are TRBV7-9 and TRBJ1-2, with 10 bases identical to TRBD1. There are 15 residues in the CDR3. The V segment lost 3 bases and the J segment 4 bases; nucleotides outside the gene matches: 5. Germline loops: CDR1 SEHNR, CDR2 FQNEAQ (reference sequence). The CDR3 DNA sequence: TGTGCCAGCAGCTTCGGACAGGGGGTTTCCTATGGCTACACCTTC. Translation: CASSFGQGVSYGYTF.

The V call is TRBV29-1, the J call TRBJ1-4; TRBD1 matches 9 bases. With 3 bases clipped from V and 3 bases from J, the junction kept 8 bases outside the gene matches. Germline CDR1 SQVTM, CDR2 ANQGSEA. The CDR3 covers 16 residues. The CDR3 reads CSVDGTGYGANEKLFF. In DNA, the CDR3 is TGCAGCGTTGACGGGACAGGGTATGGAGCTAATGAAAAACTGTTTTTT.

V gene TRBV6-5 combines with J gene TRBJ2-5; TRBD1 is a possible D gene (5 bases). The DNA end is more similar to TRBJ2-7, so the J call may be wrong. CDR1 and CDR2 from the germline V gene are MNHEY and SVGAGI. This CDR3 has 14 amino acids. This chain's CDR3 is CASSDAPQVYEQYF. The CDR3 nucleotides are TGTGCCAGCAGTGACGCCCCACAGGTTTACGAGCAGTACTTC.

The V gene is TRBV6-1, the J gene TRBJ1-2, with 10 bases aligning to TRBD1. V shed 7 bases, J shed 8 bases, and the junction held 4 bases outside the gene matches. The CDR3 length is 12 residues. Per germline, CDR1 MNHNS and CDR2 SASEGT. The CDR3, as DNA: TGTGCCAGCACCAAGACAGGGGGCGGCTACACCTTC. Residues: CASTKTGGGYTF.

V usage is TRBV6-5 and J usage is TRBJ1-2; D remains unclear. This CDR3 has 13 amino acids. The germline CDR1 and CDR2 sequences are MNHEY and SVGAGI. Trimming stripped 5 bases from V and 0 bases from J, with 7 bases between. DNA for the CDR3: TGTGCCAGCAGTCCGGGGACTAACTATGGCTACACCTTC. Translation gives CASSPGTNYGYTF.

The V and J genes are TRBV6-6 and TRBJ2-4, with a weak D call TRBD1 (5 bases). Germline V gene sequence: CDR1 MNHNY, CDR2 SVGAGI (reference sequence). This CDR3 is 14 amino acids long. Trimming removed 0 bases from V and 6 bases from J, with 9 bases in between. CDR3 sequence (DNA): TGTGCCAGCAGTTACTCTGGGCAGGGAAACATTCAGTACTTC. Its protein product is CASSYSGQGNIQYF.

This clone was detected only a few times. CDR3 sequence: CASSPAGGTTNEKLFF. Here the CDR3 DNA reads TGTGCCAGCAGCCCGGCCGGGGGGACAACTAATGAAAAACTGTTTTTT. The chain recombines TRBV9 with TRBJ1-4, with a possible D match to TRBD1 (5 bases). This CDR3 region has 16 residues. Trimming cost V 4 bases and J 0 bases, with 13 bases left between them. CDR1 is SGDLS and CDR2 is YYNGEE in the germline V gene.

The chain recombines TRBV2 with TRBJ1-2; 11 bases agree with TRBD1. Trimming took 2 bases from V and 7 from J; bases not matched to a gene: 3. This CDR3 spans 14 amino acids. In germline, CDR1 is SNHLY, CDR2 FYNNEI. The CDR3 nucleotides are TGTGCCAGCAGTGAAACCGGGACAGGGGGTGGCTACACCTTC. The encoded protein is CASSETGTGGGYTF.

This clone was picked up one time. The chain carries TRBV6-1 and TRBJ1-2; a possible D gene is TRBD1 (5 bases). The V gene lost 6 bases and the J gene lost 0 bases, with 8 bases spanning the gap. CDR1 MNHNS and CDR2 SASEGT come from the germline V gene. This CDR3 has 13 amino acids. In nucleotides, the CDR3 is TGTGCCAGCAGAGACAGTCCTAACTATGGCTACACCTTC. Protein: CASRDSPNYGYTF.

The rearrangement uses TRBV5-1 and TRBJ2-2; 11 positions agree with TRBD2. Germline V gene data show CDR1 as SGHRS and CDR2 as YFSETQ. The CDR3 runs to 17 residues. Trimming removed 4 bases from V and 4 bases from J; junction bases left unmatched: 9. In DNA form, the CDR3 reads TGCGCCAGCAGCCCTACGGTACTAGCGGGAGCCACCGGGGAGCTGTTTTTT. Its translation: CASSPTVLAGATGELFF.

This clone has more than one count but fewer than ten. The chain couples TRBV20-1 to TRBJ1-1, with TRBD1 identical over 7 bases. CDR3 length equals 10 residues. The trim removed 5 bases at V and 7 bases at J, leaving 1 base unmatched. Germline CDR1 is DFQATT and CDR2 is SNEGSKA (reference sequence). In DNA form, the CDR3 reads TGCAGTGCTTGGGACAGTGAAGCTTTCTTT. Protein product: CSAWDSEAFF.

Details on this clone: In the same sample, other DNA sequences code for this CDR3. The chain has TRBV27 and TRBJ2-7; 8 bases align to TRBD1. CDR1 is MNHEY and CDR2 is SMNVEV in the germline V gene (reference sequence). This CDR3 region has 16 residues. The V gene end was trimmed by 0 bases and the J gene end by 1 base; junction bases not matched to a gene: 5. CDR3 nucleotide sequence: TGTGCCAGCAGTTTATCGGGAGGACAGGGTTCCTACGAGCAGTACTTC. It codes for CASSLSGGQGSYEQYF.

V is TRBV6-1 and J is TRBJ1-1, with D hard to call. CDR1 and CDR2 from the germline V gene are MNHNS and SASEGT. V was shortened by 6 bases and J by 8 bases, with 10 bases between the two germline ends. The CDR3 is 11 residues long. The CDR3 protein is CASRFQREAFF. In DNA, the CDR3 is TGTGCCAGCAGATTTCAGAGGGAAGCTTTCTTT.

This chain links TRBV13 with TRBJ2-1; TRBD2 agrees at 9 bases. The J segment lost 3 bases and the V segment lost 8 bases, leaving 8 bases of the junction unmatched. Germline values: CDR1 PRHDT, CDR2 FYEKMQ (reference sequence). The CDR3 has 15 residues. The CDR3 spells CASRASGGRYNEQFF. The CDR3, as DNA: TGTGCCAGCCGCGCCAGCGGGGGGCGCTACAATGAGCAGTTCTTC. Together with reference TRBV13 and TRBJ2-1, the CDR3 gives the full variable domain: AAGVIQSPRHLIKEKRETATLKCYPIPRHDTVYWYQQGPGQDPQFLISFYEKMQSDKGSIPDRFSAQQFSDYHSELNMSSLELGDSALYFCASRASGGRYNEQFFGPGTRLTVL.

The V gene is TRBV2, the J gene TRBJ2-3; possible D gene TRBD2, 5 bases. Germline lookup yields CDR1 SNHLY and CDR2 FYNNEI. The CDR3 consists of 14 residues. V was pared by 7 bases and J by 4 bases, with 15 bases between. The CDR3 loop is CASIRGRHADTQYF. Here the CDR3 DNA reads TGTGCCAGCATTCGAGGGAGACACGCAGATACGCAGTATTTT.